This T cell receptor beta chain comes out of a study of CD8+ T cells in alopecia areata. Looking at the study overall: The authors scored treated patients' severity by affected scalp percentage. General observations from the study: Tissue-resident alphabeta T cells belonging to normal skin likewise get sequenced within scalp specimens.

Concerning this clone: Its antigen is still unknown.

Treatment given: oral pan-JAK inhibitor, 5-10 mg twice daily. This CDR3 spans 14 amino acids. V dropped 4 bases and J dropped 7 bases, with 16 bases sitting between them. CDR1 and CDR2 (germline): SEHNR, FQNEAQ (reference sequence). Once RNA had been extracted, it was reverse transcribed into cDNA to act as the sequencing template. The protocol was immunoSEQ multiplex PCR, while the TCRdb copy is restricted to in-frame clones and leaves out a portion. The sample records 150,000 to 200,000 clones, roughly two thirds being singletons. V and J are TRBV7-9 and TRBJ1-1; D possibly corresponds to TRBD1 (5 bases). This TCR derives from a human donor with alopecia areata. Here the sequenced sample was CD4+ T cells sorted from blood, taken at week 4, from a patient treated with tofacitinib. The CDR3 sequence is CASSWGRGDDEAFF. The CDR3 DNA reads TGTGCCAGCAGCTGGGGCCGAGGAGACGATGAAGCTTTCTTT.